These T cell receptor delta chains were read from a single sample in a study of gammadelta T cells in human blood. TCRdb reapplied CATT to the RT-PCR reads. The sample has some 1,100 delta-chain clones, about 6% seen once; the top ten hold 9.2%. The sequencing sample was made of non-Vgamma9Vdelta2 gamma-delta T cells from infant blood. The receptors were sampled from a human donor. Each CDR3 is given with its conserved first and last residue. Fields, in order: clone size, J gene, D gene, V gene, CDR3 protein, CDR3 DNA. D genes are given only for firm matches. Where a row states a size, it is once, few, many or the class of an expanded clone; other rows omit it.

>medium-sized|TRDJ2|TRDD3|TRDV3
CAFGATGGLALTAQLFF
TGTGCCTTTGGAGCTACTGGGGGCCTCGCTTTGACAGCACAACTCTTCTTT
>medium-sized|TRDJ1|TRDD3|TRAV14/DV4
CALSESGTGGPYTDKLIF
TGTGCTCTGAGTGAGTCTGGTACTGGGGGACCGTACACCGATAAACTCATCTTT
>medium-sized|TRDJ1|TRDD3|TRDV1
CALPIPGPAPLFGTGGHTDKLIF
TGTGCTCTCCCAATACCGGGGCCTGCACCACTTTTTGGTACTGGGGGACACACCGATAAACTCATCTTT
>few|TRDJ1|TRDD3|TRDV1
CALAGWGIRSGDDKLIF
TGTGCTCTTGCCGGTTGGGGGATCCGCTCCGGGGACGATAAACTCATCTTT
>medium-sized|TRDJ1|NA|TRDV1
CALGEPLPTDKLIF
TGTGCTCTTGGGGAACCTCTCCCCACCGATAAACTCATCTTT
>NA|TRDJ3|TRDD3|TRDV2
CACDAWGTWDTRQMFF
TGTGCCTGTGACGCCTGGGGGACCTGGGACACCCGACAGATGTTTTTC
>large|TRDJ1|NA|TRDV1
CALGENSGAGVGADKLIF
TGTGCTCTTGGGGAAAATTCTGGCGCTGGGGTCGGGGCCGATAAACTCATCTTT
>large|TRDJ1|NA|TRDV1
CALGELPLYPRGAYTDKLIF
TGTGCTCTTGGGGAACTTCCCCTTTATCCGCGCGGGGCGTACACCGATAAACTCATCTTT
>large|TRDJ2|NA|TRDV1
CALGEPWQTTAQLFF
TGTGCTCTTGGGGAGCCATGGCAAACGACAGCACAACTCTTCTTT
>NA|TRDJ1|TRDD3|TRDV1
CALGELPLPTRLGDTPDKLIF
TGTGCTCTTGGGGAACTACCGCTCCCCACTAGACTGGGGGATACGCCCGATAAACTCATCTTT
>medium-sized|TRDJ1|TRDD3|TRDV1
CALREPPTGVFLGDSKLIF
TGTGCTCTTAGGGAACCACCTACCGGAGTGTTCCTGGGGGATAGCAAACTCATCTTT
>large|TRDJ1|NA|TRDV1
CALGGPPPAPPTYTDKLIF
TGTGCTCTTGGGGGCCCACCTCCTGCGCCCCCCACGTACACCGATAAACTCATCTTT